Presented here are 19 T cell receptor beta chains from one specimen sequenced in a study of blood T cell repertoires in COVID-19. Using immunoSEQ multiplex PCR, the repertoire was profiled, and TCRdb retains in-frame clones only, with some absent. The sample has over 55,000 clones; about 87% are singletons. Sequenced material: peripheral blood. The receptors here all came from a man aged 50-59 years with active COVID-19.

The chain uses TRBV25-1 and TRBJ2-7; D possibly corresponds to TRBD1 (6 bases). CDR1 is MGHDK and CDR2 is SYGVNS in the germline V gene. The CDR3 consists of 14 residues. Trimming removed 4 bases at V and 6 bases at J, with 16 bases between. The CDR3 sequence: CASSGDPRGGEQYF. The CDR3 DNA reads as TGTGCCAGCAGTGGGGACCCCCGAGGGGGCGAGCAGTACTTC.

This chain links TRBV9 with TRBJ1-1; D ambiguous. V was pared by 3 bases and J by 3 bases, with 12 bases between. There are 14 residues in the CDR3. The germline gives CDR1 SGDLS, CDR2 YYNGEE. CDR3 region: CASSAQDRYTEAFF. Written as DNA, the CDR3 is TGTGCCAGCAGCGCTCAGGATCGGTACACTGAAGCTTTCTTT.

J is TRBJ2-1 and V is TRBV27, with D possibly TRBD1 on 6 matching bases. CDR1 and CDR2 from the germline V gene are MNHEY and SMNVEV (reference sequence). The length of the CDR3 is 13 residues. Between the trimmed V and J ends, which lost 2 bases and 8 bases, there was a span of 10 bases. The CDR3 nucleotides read TGTGCCAGCAGTTTACTCAGGGGCCATGAGCAGTTCTTC. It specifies CASSLLRGHEQFF.

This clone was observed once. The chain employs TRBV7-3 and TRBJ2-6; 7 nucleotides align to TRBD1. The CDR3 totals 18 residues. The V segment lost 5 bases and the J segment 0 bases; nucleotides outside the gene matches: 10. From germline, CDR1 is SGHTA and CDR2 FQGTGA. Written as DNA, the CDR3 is TGTGCCAGCAGCGAAAGACAGGGCGTACTCTCTGGGGCCAACGTCCTGACTTTC. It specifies CASSERQGVLSGANVLTF.

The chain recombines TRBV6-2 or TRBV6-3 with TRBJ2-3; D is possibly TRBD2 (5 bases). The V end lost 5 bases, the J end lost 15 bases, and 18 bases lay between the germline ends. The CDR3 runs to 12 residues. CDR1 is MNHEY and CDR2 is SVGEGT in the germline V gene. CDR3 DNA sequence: TGTGCCAGCAGTCACGACCGGGAAATTAGATATTTT. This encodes CASSHDREIRYF.

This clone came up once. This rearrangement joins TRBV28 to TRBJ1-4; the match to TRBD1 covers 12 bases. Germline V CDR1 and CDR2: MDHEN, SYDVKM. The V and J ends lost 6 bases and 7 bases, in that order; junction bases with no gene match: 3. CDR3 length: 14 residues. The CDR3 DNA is TGTGCCAGCAGGGCGGGACAGGGGGCTGAAAAACTGTTTTTT. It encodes CASRAGQGAEKLFF.

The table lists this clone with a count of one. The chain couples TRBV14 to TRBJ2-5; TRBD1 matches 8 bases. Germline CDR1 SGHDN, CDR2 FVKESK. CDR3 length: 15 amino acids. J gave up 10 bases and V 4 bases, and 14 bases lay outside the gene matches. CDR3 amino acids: CASSPGDRPLGSQYF. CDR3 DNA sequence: TGTGCCAGCAGCCCCGGGGACAGGCCATTGGGGAGCCAGTACTTC. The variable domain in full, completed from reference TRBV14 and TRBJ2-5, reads EAGVTQFPSHSVIEKGQTVTLRCDPISGHDNLYWYRRVMGKEIKFLLHFVKESKQDESGMPNNRFLAERTGGTYSTLKVQPAELEDSGVYFCASSPGDRPLGSQYFGPGTRLLVL.

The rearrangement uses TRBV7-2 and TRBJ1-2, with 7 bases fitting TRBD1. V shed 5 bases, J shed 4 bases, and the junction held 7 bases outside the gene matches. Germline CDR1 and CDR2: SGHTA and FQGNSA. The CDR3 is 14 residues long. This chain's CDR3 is CASSKQGTLYGYTF. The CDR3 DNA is TGTGCCAGCAGCAAACAGGGGACTCTCTATGGCTACACCTTC.

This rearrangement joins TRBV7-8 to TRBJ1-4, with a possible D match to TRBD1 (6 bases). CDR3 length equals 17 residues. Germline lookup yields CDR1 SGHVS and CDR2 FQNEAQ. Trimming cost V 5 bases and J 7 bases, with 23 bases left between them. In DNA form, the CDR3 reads TGTGCCAGCAGCATCCGACCCGGACAGCGGCATCCTGAAAAACTGTTTTTT. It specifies CASSIRPGQRHPEKLFF.

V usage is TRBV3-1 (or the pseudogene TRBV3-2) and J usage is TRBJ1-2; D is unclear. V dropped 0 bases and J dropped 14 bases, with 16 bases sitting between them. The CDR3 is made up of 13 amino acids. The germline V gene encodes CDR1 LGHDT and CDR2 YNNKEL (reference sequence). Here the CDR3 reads CASSQDPNLSGTF. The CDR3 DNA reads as TGTGCCAGCAGCCAAGATCCGAACCTTTCGGGGACCTTC.

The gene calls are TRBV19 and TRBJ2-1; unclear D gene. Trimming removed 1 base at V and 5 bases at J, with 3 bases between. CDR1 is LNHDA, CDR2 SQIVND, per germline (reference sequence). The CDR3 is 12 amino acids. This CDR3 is CASSIGDNEQFF. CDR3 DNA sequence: TGTGCCAGTAGTATAGGCGACAATGAGCAGTTCTTC.

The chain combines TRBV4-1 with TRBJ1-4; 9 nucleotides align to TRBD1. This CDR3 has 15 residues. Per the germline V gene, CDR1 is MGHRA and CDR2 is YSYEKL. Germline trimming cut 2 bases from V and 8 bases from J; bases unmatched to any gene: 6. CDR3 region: CASSQSGQGREKLFF. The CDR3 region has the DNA TGCGCCAGCAGCCAATCGGGACAGGGTCGCGAAAAACTGTTTTTT.

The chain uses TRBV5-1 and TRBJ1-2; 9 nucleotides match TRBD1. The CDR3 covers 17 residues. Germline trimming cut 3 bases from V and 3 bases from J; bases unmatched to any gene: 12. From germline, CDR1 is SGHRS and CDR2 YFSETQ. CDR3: CASSSGTGKVLDYGYTF. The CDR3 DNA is TGCGCCAGCAGCTCCGGGACAGGGAAGGTTTTAGACTATGGCTACACCTTC. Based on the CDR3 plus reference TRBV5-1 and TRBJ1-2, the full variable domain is KAGVTQTPRYLIKTRGQQVTLSCSPISGHRSVSWYQQTPGQGLQFLFEYFSETQRNKGNFPGRFSGRQFSNSRSEMNVSTLELGDSALYLCASSSGTGKVLDYGYTFGSGTRLTVV.

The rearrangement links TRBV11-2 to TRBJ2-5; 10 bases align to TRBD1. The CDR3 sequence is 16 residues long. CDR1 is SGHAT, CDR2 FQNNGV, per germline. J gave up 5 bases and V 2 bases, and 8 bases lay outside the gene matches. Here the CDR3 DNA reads TGTGCCAGCAGCTTACGAGGACAGGGGGTCGTGGAGACCCAGTACTTC. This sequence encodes CASSLRGQGVVETQYF. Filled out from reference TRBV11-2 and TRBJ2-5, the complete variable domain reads EAGVAQSPRYKIIEKRQSVAFWCNPISGHATLYWYQQILGQGPKLLIQFQNNGVVDDSQLPKDRFSAERLKGVDSTLKIQPAKLEDSAVYLCASSLRGQGVVETQYFGPGTRLLVL.

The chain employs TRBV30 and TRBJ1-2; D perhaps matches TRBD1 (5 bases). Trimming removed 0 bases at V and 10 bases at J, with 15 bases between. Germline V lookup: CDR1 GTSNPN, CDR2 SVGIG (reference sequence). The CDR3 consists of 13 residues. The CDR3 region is CAWSVGGVSLYTF. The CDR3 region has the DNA TGTGCCTGGAGTGTGGGAGGGGTGTCGCTCTACACCTTC.

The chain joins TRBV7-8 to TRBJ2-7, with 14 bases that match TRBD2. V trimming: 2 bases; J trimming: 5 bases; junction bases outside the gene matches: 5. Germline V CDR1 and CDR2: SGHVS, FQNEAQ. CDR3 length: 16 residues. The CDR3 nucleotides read TGTGCCAGCAGCTTAAGACTAGCGGGAGGGTATAACGAGCAGTACTTC. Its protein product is CASSLRLAGGYNEQYF.

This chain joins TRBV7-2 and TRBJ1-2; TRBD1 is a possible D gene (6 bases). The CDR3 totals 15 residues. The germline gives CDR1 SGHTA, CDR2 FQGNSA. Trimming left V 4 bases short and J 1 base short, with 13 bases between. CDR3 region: CASSSPTGSNYGYTF. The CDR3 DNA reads TGTGCCAGCAGCTCCCCAACAGGGAGTAACTATGGCTACACCTTC.

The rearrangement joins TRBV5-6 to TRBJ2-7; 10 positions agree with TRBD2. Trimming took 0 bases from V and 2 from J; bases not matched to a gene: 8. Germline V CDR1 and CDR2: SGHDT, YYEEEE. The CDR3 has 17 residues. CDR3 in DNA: TGTGCCAGCAGCTTGGCTAGCGGGGGCTCCTATACCTACGAGCAGTACTTC. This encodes CASSLASGGSYTYEQYF.

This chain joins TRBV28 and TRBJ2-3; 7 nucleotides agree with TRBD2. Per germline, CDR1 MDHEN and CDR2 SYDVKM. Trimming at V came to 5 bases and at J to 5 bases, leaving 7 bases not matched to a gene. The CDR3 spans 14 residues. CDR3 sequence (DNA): TGTGCCAGCAGTGGGAGGGCCGGTATAGATACGCAGTATTTT. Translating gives CASSGRAGIDTQYF.